This TCR beta chain emerged from a study of a mutant IDH1 vaccine in newly diagnosed glioma. For the study at large: The start of vaccination came 4-6 weeks after radiotherapy alone, or with temozolomide cycles. General study results and limits: Pseudoprogression appeared unlinked to shifts in leading peripheral T cell clonotypes.

V was shortened by 3 bases and J by 2 bases, with 4 bases between the two germline ends. The CDR3 covers 12 residues. Per germline, CDR1 SNHLY and CDR2 FYNNEI. Repertoires were generated with immunoSEQ multiplex PCR, while TCRdb's copy carries only in-frame clones and drops some. The sample has roughly 22,000 clones, roughly 82% seen once; the top ten hold about 4%. As concerns this clone: Antigen specificity is unknown.

The time point: week 47, end of study. Vaccination comprised doses that each held 300 ug of mutant IDH1 20-mer peptide, plus topical imiquimod. The specimen was PBMCs, collected from a glioma patient whose treatment included an IDH1 peptide vaccine. The rearrangement uses TRBV2 and TRBJ1-2; D gene ambiguous. The TCR was taken from a man in his forties or fifties with glioma. Some clones in this sample may be carry-over from other donors' samples. This chain's CDR3 is CASSEKNYGYTF. CDR3 nucleotides: TGTGCCAGCAGTGAGAAGAACTATGGCTACACCTTC.